This T cell receptor (beta chain) was sequenced for a study of cytomegalovirus exposure and HLA in healthy donors. Study-level information: Unique TCRs from HLA-typed donors, about 78 million of them, were held in an early data release. The study, taken as a whole, reports: In a later analysis, TCR beta V- and J-gene trimming was associated with a missense DCLRE1C variant. 164 TCR beta chains were listed as cytomegalovirus-associated.

Amplification used 60 Vbeta primers and 13 Jbeta primers. Repertoires were generated with immunoSEQ multiplex PCR, while TCRdb's copy carries only in-frame clones and drops some. The listing contains 200,000 or so clones. Note on this clone: Antigen: not known.

V trimming: 5 bases; J trimming: 0 bases; junction bases outside the gene matches: 3. Per the germline V gene, CDR1 is LNHDA and CDR2 is SQIVND (reference sequence). The CDR3 contains 14 residues. The rearrangement joins TRBV19 to TRBJ2-7; TRBD1 matches at 8 bases. The clonotype comes from a boy younger than 18 in good health and CMV-seronegative. Input material: PBMCs. In nucleotides, the CDR3 is TGTGCCAGTAGTGCCGGACAGGGCTCCTACGAGCAGTACTTC. Translated, it gives CASSAGQGSYEQYF.